Reported below is one T cell receptor (beta chain). Antigen specificity is unknown. This entry is derived from a study of shared clonotypes between healthy human individuals. On the study more broadly: Donor composition was a couple of women and a few men, aged 18 to 49.

Profiled with immunoSEQ multiplex PCR; TCRdb holds only in-frame clones, not every one. The data show about 490,000 clones, about 72% seen once. The study enrolled healthy HIV-negative adults without recent acute infections or vaccinations as donors. Overall study findings and caveats: The sole specimen, blood, was sampled, and tissue repertoires likely differ. An expected dependence of interdonor clonotype sharing on sequencing depth was noted.

This TCR was sampled from a woman aged 40 to 55 in good health. Some clones in this sample may be carry-over from other donors' samples. The sample was PBMCs.

CDR3 amino acids: CASSFRAGGPYEQYF. As DNA, the CDR3 is TGTGCCAGCAGCTTTAGGGCGGGAGGGCCCTACGAGCAGTACTTC. V gene TRBV7-2 combines with J gene TRBJ2-7, with TRBD2 matching 9 bases. The germline CDR1 and CDR2 sequences are SGHTA and FQGNSA. J lost 2 bases, V lost 3 bases, and 5 bases had no gene match. The CDR3 spans 15 residues.